Presented here are 28 T cell receptor beta chains from one specimen sequenced in a study of blood T cell repertoires in COVID-19. Only in-frame clones appear in the TCRdb table, and some are missing; sequencing was by immunoSEQ multiplex PCR. The sample lists about 130,000 clones, around 88% occurring once. The sequenced sample was peripheral blood. The receptors were gathered from a man aged 55 to 69 with active or convalescent COVID-19.

The chain carries TRBV7-2 and TRBJ1-2, with D tentatively TRBD1 (5 bases). Trimming left V 7 bases short and J 3 bases short, with 15 bases between. Germline V CDR1 and CDR2: SGHTA, FQGNSA. This CDR3 is built from 14 residues. CDR3 loop: CASKGSGGYYGYTF. Written as DNA, the CDR3 is TGTGCCAGCAAGGGCTCCGGGGGTTACTATGGCTACACCTTC.

The table lists this clone with a count of one. This chain joins TRBV19 and TRBJ1-2; D is undetermined. Germline CDR1 is LNHDA and CDR2 is SQIVND (reference sequence). The length of the CDR3 is 11 residues. The V and J ends lost 3 bases and 8 bases respectively, with 7 bases between them. CDR3 residues: CASSIGRGYTF. CDR3 DNA sequence: TGTGCCAGTAGTATCGGCAGGGGCTACACCTTC. Full variable domain (rest looked up from reference TRBV19 and TRBJ1-2): DGGITQSPKYLFRKEGQNVTLSCEQNLNHDAMYWYRQDPGQGLRLIYYSQIVNDFQKGDIAEGYSVSREKKESFPLTVTSAQKNPTAFYLCASSIGRGYTFGSGTRLTVV.

The chain recombines TRBV19 with TRBJ1-4, with a tentative D call TRBD1 (5 bases). The CDR3 is 14 residues long. Trimming removed 6 bases at V and 5 bases at J, with 13 bases between. Germline CDR1 LNHDA, CDR2 SQIVND (reference sequence). The CDR3 DNA is TGTGCCAGTAGCCCAGGGAGGGCGAATGAAAAACTGTTTTTT. Residues: CASSPGRANEKLFF. Drawing the rest from reference TRBV19 and TRBJ1-4, the complete variable domain is DGGITQSPKYLFRKEGQNVTLSCEQNLNHDAMYWYRQDPGQGLRLIYYSQIVNDFQKGDIAEGYSVSREKKESFPLTVTSAQKNPTAFYLCASSPGRANEKLFFGSGTQLSVL.

V and J are TRBV2 and TRBJ2-7; 9 nucleotides match TRBD1. The CDR3 is made up of 15 amino acids. V shed 6 bases and J 4 bases; nucleotides not matched to a gene: 10. Germline V gives CDR1 SNHLY, CDR2 FYNNEI. The CDR3 sequence is CASRALLGTGYEQYF. The CDR3 DNA is TGTGCCAGCAGGGCTCTTCTCGGGACAGGGTACGAGCAGTACTTC. The variable domain in full, with the rest retrieved from reference TRBV2 and TRBJ2-7, is EPEVTQTPSHQVTQMGQEVILRCVPISNHLYFYWYRQILGQKVEFLVSFYNNEISEKSEIFDDQFSVERPDGSNFTLKIRSTKLEDSAMYFCASRALLGTGYEQYFGPGTRLTVT.

The V call is TRBV7-2, the J call TRBJ1-2; TRBD1 matches 8 bases. CDR3 length equals 16 residues. CDR1 and CDR2 from the germline V gene are SGHTA and FQGNSA. J was trimmed by 5 bases and V by 5 bases; bases with no gene match: 13. CDR3 DNA sequence: TGTGCCAGCAGCGCAGTAGTGAGACAGGGGACATATGGCTACACCTTC. Protein: CASSAVVRQGTYGYTF.

This chain connects TRBV30 to TRBJ2-1; tentative D call: TRBD2 (5 bases). The V gene's germline CDR1 is GTSNPN and CDR2 SVGIG (reference sequence). This CDR3 is built from 14 residues. Between the trimmed V and J ends, which lost 0 bases and 5 bases, there was a span of 11 bases. CDR3: CAWSVPGVDNEQFF. The CDR3, as DNA: TGTGCCTGGAGTGTACCCGGGGTGGACAATGAGCAGTTCTTC.

Here the CDR3 DNA reads TGTGCCAGTAGTATATCGGCTAGCGGGGGGTACAACCCTACCTACGAGCAGTACTTC. Translated, it gives CASSISASGGYNPTYEQYF. The V call is TRBV19, the J call TRBJ2-7; 11 bases agree with TRBD2. The V gene's germline CDR1 is LNHDA and CDR2 SQIVND (reference sequence). The CDR3 loop spans 19 amino acids. V trimming: 2 bases; J trimming: 2 bases; junction bases outside the gene matches: 14.

This chain joins TRBV6-5 and TRBJ1-6, with 10 positions matching TRBD1. The CDR3 runs to 15 residues. The germline V gene encodes CDR1 MNHEY and CDR2 SVGAGI. Losses at the gene ends were 7 bases for V and 5 bases for J; bases not matched to a gene: 5. The CDR3 spells CASNPGQGDNSPLHF. CDR3 DNA sequence: TGTGCCAGCAATCCCGGACAGGGGGATAATTCACCCCTCCACTTT.

This chain joins TRBV5-5 and TRBJ1-2, with TRBD1 as a possible D gene (5 bases). Germline V gene lookup returns CDR1 SGHKS and CDR2 YYEKEE (reference sequence). The CDR3 is 14 amino acids. The V gene lost 4 bases and the J gene lost 2 bases, with 12 bases spanning the gap. The CDR3 bases are TGTGCCAGCAGCACCCGTGGGGGGAACTATGGCTACACCTTC. Translating gives CASSTRGGNYGYTF. The whole variable domain, remainder taken from reference TRBV5-5 and TRBJ1-2, is DAGVTQSPTHLIKTRGQQVTLRCSPISGHKSVSWYQQVLGQGPQFIFQYYEKEERGRGNFPDRFSARQFPNYSSELNVNALLLGDSALYLCASSTRGGNYGYTFGSGTRLTVV.

This chain connects TRBV28 to TRBJ1-2; D gene unclear. Germline CDR1 MDHEN, CDR2 SYDVKM. The V end lost 3 bases, the J end lost 4 bases, and 6 bases lay between the germline ends. The CDR3 length is 12 residues. CDR3 in DNA: TGTGCCAGCAGTTTGTCTACCTATGGCTACACCTTC. It codes for CASSLSTYGYTF.

V and J are TRBV19 and TRBJ1-2, with 7 bases identical to TRBD1. The trim removed 4 bases at V and 6 bases at J, leaving 20 bases unmatched. Germline assignment: CDR1 LNHDA and CDR2 SQIVND (reference sequence). This CDR3 spans 18 amino acids. The CDR3 is CASSNFLSGQGDGDGYTF. CDR3 coding DNA: TGTGCCAGTAGTAACTTCCTTTCAGGGCAGGGGGATGGAGATGGCTACACCTTC.

This clone was recorded once. The V gene is TRBV5-1, the J gene TRBJ1-2, with TRBD1 as a possible D gene (5 bases). Per germline, CDR1 SGHRS and CDR2 YFSETQ. V was cut by 0 bases and J by 7 bases, with 13 bases left in between. The CDR3 totals 14 residues. This chain's CDR3 is CASSLEAGPVGYTF. CDR3 coding DNA: TGCGCCAGCAGCTTGGAGGCAGGGCCAGTTGGCTACACCTTC.

This chain links TRBV7-2 with TRBJ2-1; 10 nucleotides agree with TRBD1. CDR3 length: 14 amino acids. V was clipped by 3 bases and J by 12 bases; unmatched bases: 8. The germline V gene has CDR1 SGHTA and CDR2 FQGNSA. CDR3 sequence (DNA): TGTGCCAGCAGCTTCGGGACAGGGGATATAGGGCAGTTCTTC. Its protein is CASSFGTGDIGQFF.

The chain joins TRBV2 to TRBJ1-5, with 9 bases lining up with TRBD1. Germline CDR1 SNHLY, CDR2 FYNNEI. V was pared by 2 bases and J by 6 bases, with 2 bases of the junction left unmatched. CDR3 length: 14 residues. CDR3 loop: CASSETGGIQPQHF. The DNA of the CDR3 is TGTGCCAGCAGTGAAACAGGGGGCATTCAGCCCCAGCATTTT.

This chain joins TRBV27 and TRBJ1-2; the D gene is possibly TRBD1 (6 bases). The CDR3 extends over 12 amino acids. The V end was cut by 5 bases, the J end by 7 bases, with 11 bases between. The germline CDR1 and CDR2 sequences are MNHEY and SMNVEV (reference sequence). CDR3 nucleotides: TGTGCCAGCAGTACAGGGTTTCGTGGCTACACCTTC. Protein product: CASSTGFRGYTF.

The CDR3 DNA reads TGTGCCAGTAGTGTGGACAGTTCGATCTATGGCTACACCTTC. Its protein product is CASSVDSSIYGYTF. This rearrangement joins TRBV19 to TRBJ1-2, with TRBD1 as a possible D gene (6 bases). The CDR3 length is 14 residues. The V end lost 5 bases, the J end lost 4 bases, and 14 bases lay between the germline ends. The germline gives CDR1 LNHDA, CDR2 SQIVND (reference sequence).

The chain uses TRBV5-1 and TRBJ1-5, with TRBD1 matching 7 bases. Trimming took 4 bases from V and 0 from J; bases not matched to a gene: 1. The CDR3 extends over 14 amino acids. Germline assignment: CDR1 SGHRS and CDR2 YFSETQ. CDR3 DNA sequence: TGCGCCAGCAGCCCAGGGGGTAGCAATCAGCCCCAGCATTTT. Translation: CASSPGGSNQPQHF.

This clone has a single count. V is TRBV24-1 and J is TRBJ1-5; unclear D gene. Per the germline V gene, CDR1 is KGHDR and CDR2 is SFDVKD. V was cut by 3 bases and J by 2 bases, with 16 bases left in between. CDR3 length equals 17 residues. CDR3 nucleotide sequence: TGTGCCACCAGTGATCATGCTGCGGCCTGCCGCAATCAGCCCCAGCATTTT. This codes for CATSDHAAACRNQPQHF.

This chain links TRBV9 with TRBJ2-2, with 8 bases fitting TRBD1. The CDR3 spans 17 residues. After removal of 0 bases from V and 2 bases from J, the junction contained 6 bases not matched to a gene. The germline V gene has CDR1 SGDLS and CDR2 YYNGEE. This CDR3 is CASSVGRGTGNTGELFF. In DNA, the CDR3 is TGTGCCAGCAGCGTAGGTAGAGGGACAGGAAACACCGGGGAGCTGTTTTTT.

In its sample, this clone was seen once. The V and J genes are TRBV5-1 and TRBJ1-6, with 10 bases fitting TRBD1. The CDR3 loop spans 14 amino acids. Germline loops: CDR1 SGHRS, CDR2 YFSETQ. Trimming took 4 bases from V and 9 from J; bases not matched to a gene: 4. The CDR3 loop is CASSPGQGSSPLHF. The CDR3 DNA is TGCGCCAGCAGCCCGGGACAGGGGTCTTCACCCCTCCACTTT. The variable domain in full, completed from reference TRBV5-1 and TRBJ1-6, reads KAGVTQTPRYLIKTRGQQVTLSCSPISGHRSVSWYQQTPGQGLQFLFEYFSETQRNKGNFPGRFSGRQFSNSRSEMNVSTLELGDSALYLCASSPGQGSSPLHFGNGTRLTVT.

The V and J genes are TRBV28 and TRBJ1-2, with TRBD1 matching over 7 bases. With 2 bases clipped from V and 8 bases from J, the junction kept 8 bases outside the gene matches. CDR1 and CDR2 (germline): MDHEN, SYDVKM. The CDR3 contains 14 residues. The DNA of the CDR3 is TGTGCCAGCAGTTTACCGACAGGGACTAGAGGCTACACCTTC. This sequence encodes CASSLPTGTRGYTF.

The rearrangement links TRBV12-2 to TRBJ1-2; TRBD1 is the table's D call and was not checked against the DNA. TRBV12-2 is termed a pseudogene. The CDR3 has 18 amino acids. CDR3 sequence (DNA): TGTGCAAGTCGCCAGGTCCCCGGCCCTCGGACAGTCCTCTATGGCTACACCTTC. Translating gives CASRQVPGPRTVLYGYTF.

V and J are TRBV3-1 (or the pseudogene TRBV3-2) and TRBJ2-1, with TRBD2 as a possible D gene (5 bases). V was shortened by 7 bases and J by 7 bases, with 20 bases between the two germline ends. Looked up from germline, CDR1 is LGHDT and CDR2 is YNNKEL (reference sequence). CDR3 length equals 15 residues. The CDR3 sequence: CASTSRKGVHNEQFF. The CDR3 DNA reads as TGTGCCAGCACCTCAAGAAAGGGAGTCCATAATGAGCAGTTCTTC.

This sequence joins TRBV5-1 and TRBJ2-1; D remains unclear. The CDR3 has 14 amino acids. The germline CDR1 and CDR2 sequences are SGHRS and YFSETQ. Trimming took off 0 bases at V and 5 bases at J, with 9 bases between the two ends. The CDR3 sequence is CASSLASPNNEQFF. The CDR3 nucleotides read TGCGCCAGCAGCTTGGCCTCTCCTAACAATGAGCAGTTCTTC.

The chain is built from TRBV3-1 (or the pseudogene TRBV3-2) and TRBJ2-7; D call uncertain. The V end was cut by 6 bases, the J end by 7 bases, with 10 bases between. Germline loops: CDR1 LGHDT, CDR2 YNNKEL (reference sequence). The CDR3 runs to 11 residues. The CDR3 loop is CASRKAGEQYF. As DNA, the CDR3 is TGTGCCAGCAGGAAGGCAGGTGAGCAGTACTTC.

The chain employs TRBV18 and TRBJ2-3; TRBD2 matches 9 bases. This CDR3 has 15 residues. The V and J ends lost 6 bases and 0 bases, in that order; junction bases with no gene match: 4. In germline, CDR1 is KGHSH, CDR2 LQKENI. In nucleotides, the CDR3 is TGTGCCAGCTCCCTTGCGGGAGGGAGCACAGATACGCAGTATTTT. It codes for CASSLAGGSTDTQYF. Full variable domain (rest looked up from reference TRBV18 and TRBJ2-3): NAGVMQNPRHLVRRRGQEARLRCSPMKGHSHVYWYRQLPEEGLKFMVYLQKENIIDESGMPKERFSAEFPKEGPSILRIQQVVRGDSAAYFCASSLAGGSTDTQYFGPGTRLTVL.

The chain joins TRBV5-4 to TRBJ1-1; no reliable D call. The V gene's germline CDR1 is SGHNT and CDR2 YYREEE (reference sequence). The CDR3 is 14 residues long. Trimming removed 0 bases at V and 2 bases at J, with 8 bases between. CDR3 region: CASSLATGNTEAFF. In DNA form, the CDR3 reads TGTGCCAGCAGCTTGGCCACGGGTAACACTGAAGCTTTCTTT.

The chain employs TRBV24-1 and TRBJ2-3; D may be TRBD1 (5 bases). CDR3 length: 16 amino acids. Germline V gives CDR1 KGHDR, CDR2 SFDVKD. V lost 3 bases and J lost 2, with 14 bases in between. As DNA, the CDR3 is TGTGCCACCAGTGATCCCAGGGCGGCGGTCACAGATACGCAGTATTTT. Translation: CATSDPRAAVTDTQYF.